One and the same sample provided the 14 T cell receptor beta chains below, sequenced in a study of radiotherapy plus CTLA-4 blockade in lung cancer. Data came from immunoSEQ multiplex PCR; TCRdb stores just in-frame clones and leaves some out. The sample records 30,000 to 40,000 clones, roughly 79% being singletons. Sequenced material: peripheral blood, taken from a patient treated with radiotherapy plus ipilimumab. These receptors came from a human donor with non-small cell lung cancer that progressed on radiotherapy plus ipilimumab.

The rearrangement uses TRBV19 and TRBJ2-7; 9 bases align to TRBD1. Per germline, CDR1 LNHDA and CDR2 SQIVND (reference sequence). The CDR3 length is 15 residues. With 5 bases clipped from V and 3 bases from J, the junction kept 8 bases outside the gene matches. CDR3 nucleotide sequence: TGTGCCAGTAGTTTCACAGGGGGCGCGATCTACGAGCAGTACTTC. Translation gives CASSFTGGAIYEQYF. Together with reference TRBV19 and TRBJ2-7, the CDR3 gives the full variable domain: DGGITQSPKYLFRKEGQNVTLSCEQNLNHDAMYWYRQDPGQGLRLIYYSQIVNDFQKGDIAEGYSVSREKKESFPLTVTSAQKNPTAFYLCASSFTGGAIYEQYFGPGTRLTVT.

V is TRBV7-8 and J is TRBJ2-7; D perhaps matches TRBD1 (5 bases). Trimming stripped 0 bases from V and 1 base from J, with 7 bases between. The CDR3 is made up of 14 amino acids. Germline V gene lookup returns CDR1 SGHVS and CDR2 FQNEAQ. The CDR3 DNA reads TGTGCCAGCAGCTTAGCAACAGGATCCTACGAGCAGTACTTC. Its translation is CASSLATGSYEQYF.

The CDR3 reads CASSLKGGLAEAFF. DNA for the CDR3: TGTGCCAGCAGTTTAAAGGGGGGACTCGCTGAAGCTTTCTTT. The chain joins TRBV28 to TRBJ1-1, with a tentative D call TRBD1 (6 bases). From germline, CDR1 is MDHEN and CDR2 SYDVKM. V shed 2 bases and J shed 6 bases, with 13 bases lying between them. The CDR3 spans 14 residues.

This rearrangement joins TRBV6-5 to TRBJ2-7; D is possibly TRBD2 (6 bases). Germline V gene sequence: CDR1 MNHEY, CDR2 SVGAGI. The CDR3 loop spans 15 amino acids. Trimming left V 2 bases short and J 2 bases short, with 13 bases between. The CDR3 sequence: CASSYAGSSAYEQYF. In nucleotides, the CDR3 is TGTGCCAGCAGTTACGCCGGGAGCTCTGCCTACGAGCAGTACTTC.

V gene TRBV7-9 combines with J gene TRBJ2-7; 9 bases agree with TRBD2. The CDR3 spans 14 residues. V dropped 3 bases and J dropped 5; count of bases not matched to a gene: 5. Germline values: CDR1 SEHNR, CDR2 FQNEAQ (reference sequence). CDR3 nucleotides: TGTGCCAGCAGCTTGCTGGCGGGAGGGCACGAGCAGTACTTC. Translated: CASSLLAGGHEQYF.

The chain employs TRBV19 and TRBJ1-5; a weak D match, TRBD1 (5 bases). Trimming stripped 7 bases from V and 2 bases from J, with 12 bases between. Germline assignment: CDR1 LNHDA and CDR2 SQIVND (reference sequence). The CDR3 contains 14 residues. The CDR3 is CASTPRGRNQPQHF. Written as DNA, the CDR3 is TGTGCCAGTACCCCCCGGGGCCGCAATCAGCCCCAGCATTTT. The complete variable domain, with remaining parts taken from reference TRBV19 and TRBJ1-5, reads DGGITQSPKYLFRKEGQNVTLSCEQNLNHDAMYWYRQDPGQGLRLIYYSQIVNDFQKGDIAEGYSVSREKKESFPLTVTSAQKNPTAFYLCASTPRGRNQPQHFGDGTRLSIL.

This sequence joins TRBV7-2 and TRBJ1-1; D gene ambiguous. V was shortened by 5 bases and J by 0 bases, with 10 bases between the two germline ends. The CDR3 sequence is 14 residues long. The germline V gene has CDR1 SGHTA and CDR2 FQGNSA. The CDR3 here is CASSTMSVNTEAFF. As DNA, the CDR3 is TGTGCCAGCAGCACGATGTCCGTGAACACTGAAGCTTTCTTT.

This chain connects TRBV11-2 to TRBJ2-5; 8 nucleotides agree with TRBD2. The CDR3 has 15 amino acids. CDR1 is SGHAT, CDR2 FQNNGV, per germline. The trim removed 1 base at V and 5 bases at J, leaving 6 bases unmatched. The CDR3 nucleotides read TGTGCCAGCAGCTTAGCTTTTAGCGGGGTCGAGACCCAGTACTTC. It codes for CASSLAFSGVETQYF.

The V gene is TRBV7-9, the J gene TRBJ2-7; maybe TRBD2 (6 bases). In germline, CDR1 is SEHNR, CDR2 FQNEAQ (reference sequence). Trimming took 1 base from V and 0 from J, leaving 7 bases between them. The CDR3 sequence is 14 residues long. CDR3 coding DNA: TGTGCCAGCAGCTTAGGGAGGGGCTCCTACGAGCAGTACTTC. This encodes CASSLGRGSYEQYF.

The chain is built from TRBV13 and TRBJ2-4; D is possibly TRBD1 (6 bases). CDR1 and CDR2 from the germline V gene are PRHDT and FYEKMQ (reference sequence). With 4 bases removed from V and 1 base from J, the gap between germline ends came to 14 bases. The CDR3 runs to 16 residues. As DNA, the CDR3 is TGTGCCAGCAGCTATAGACTGGGGGCGGCCAAAAACATTCAGTACTTC. Translation gives CASSYRLGAAKNIQYF.

The sample holds one count of this clone. The V and J genes are TRBV30 and TRBJ2-7; D is unresolved. The germline gives CDR1 GTSNPN, CDR2 SVGIG (reference sequence). The CDR3 spans 13 residues. V lost 4 bases and J 3 bases, leaving 13 bases between the germline ends. The CDR3 coding sequence is TGTGCCTGGACCGCCCTACACGGCTACGAGCAGTACTTC. This gives the protein CAWTALHGYEQYF.

This sequence joins TRBV5-1 and TRBJ2-2, with D uncertain. Between the trimmed V and J ends, which lost 1 base and 4 bases, there was a span of 11 bases. This CDR3 is built from 15 residues. Germline V gene data show CDR1 as SGHRS and CDR2 as YFSETQ. CDR3: CASSLTSASTGELFF. The CDR3 coding sequence is TGCGCCAGCAGCTTGACTTCTGCGAGCACCGGGGAGCTGTTTTTT.

V and J are TRBV7-3 and TRBJ2-3, with TRBD2 identical over 13 bases. Germline V gene lookup returns CDR1 SGHTA and CDR2 FQGTGA. Trimming at V came to 3 bases and at J to 3 bases, leaving 3 bases not matched to a gene. This CDR3 has 16 amino acids. In nucleotides, the CDR3 is TGTGCCAGCAGCTTCGGGACTAGCGGGGTGACAGATACGCAGTATTTT. Translating gives CASSFGTSGVTDTQYF.

There are a few counts of this clone. The V call is TRBV7-9, the J call TRBJ2-2, with a tentative D call TRBD2 (7 bases). V was pared by 5 bases and J by 5 bases, with 18 bases between. This CDR3 region has 16 residues. CDR1 and CDR2 (germline): SEHNR, FQNEAQ (reference sequence). CDR3: CASSGSSGRGTGELFF. For the CDR3, the DNA is TGTGCCAGCAGCGGCTCTAGCGGTAGGGGGACCGGGGAGCTGTTTTTT.